Listed here is a single TCR beta chain. The sample originates from a study of blood T cell repertoires in COVID-19. Background on the study: T cells, B-cell-depleted T cells, or PBMCs supplied cDNA or gDNA.

Authors' data handling: Reference gene primers were amplified, and this amplification served to estimate nucleated cell counts. Produced via immunoSEQ multiplex PCR; TCRdb's table is partial and in-frame only. V and J calls and clone size follow that table, whereas D and trimming were derived from the DNA. The sample carries about 300,000 clones, 70% to 90% recorded once. Which cohort a participant joined came from the clinical history participants gave. Among Cohort 3 donors, those recovered had two negative PCRs, clearance, or symptom resolution. The V end lost 4 bases, the J end lost 1 base, and 11 bases lay between the germline ends. Germline CDR1 is SGDLS and CDR2 is YYNGEE. The CDR3 length is 14 residues.

Sequencing was performed on PBMCs or T cells enriched from blood (not recorded which). The clonotype was recovered from a man between 25 and 39 years old who had recovered from COVID-19. The J gene is TRBJ1-1, the V gene TRBV9, with D unresolved. The CDR3 DNA follows: TGTGCCAGCAGCTTCGGACTGGCGAACACTGAAGCTTTCTTT. This gives the protein CASSFGLANTEAFF. The full variable domain, with the rest looked up from reference TRBV9 and TRBJ1-1, is DSGVTQTPKHLITATGQRVTLRCSPRSGDLSVYWYQQSLDQGLQFLIQYYNGEERAKGNILERFSAQQFPDLHSELNLSSLELGDSALYFCASSFGLANTEAFFGQGTRLTVV.